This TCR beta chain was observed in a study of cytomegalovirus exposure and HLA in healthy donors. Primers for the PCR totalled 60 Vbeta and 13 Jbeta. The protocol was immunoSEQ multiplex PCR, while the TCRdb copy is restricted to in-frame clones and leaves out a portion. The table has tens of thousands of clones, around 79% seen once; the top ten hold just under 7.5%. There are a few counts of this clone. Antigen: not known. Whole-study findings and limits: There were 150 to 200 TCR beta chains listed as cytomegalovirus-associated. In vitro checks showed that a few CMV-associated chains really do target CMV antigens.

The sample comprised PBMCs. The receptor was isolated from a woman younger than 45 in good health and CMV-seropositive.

CDR3 nucleotide sequence: TGCGCCAGCAGCTACGGACAGGGGGCCAACGAGCAGTACTTC. It encodes CASSYGQGANEQYF. V usage is TRBV5-1 and J usage is TRBJ2-7; 11 nucleotides line up with TRBD1. V was pared by 3 bases and J by 5 bases, with 4 bases of the junction left unmatched. The CDR3 runs to 14 residues. The germline V gene encodes CDR1 SGHRS and CDR2 YFSETQ.